This section outlines one TCR beta chain sequence together with its context. The data are from a study of CD8+CD57+ T cells in acquired aplastic anemia. For sequencing, patients were chosen who had shown expansion of CD8+CD57+ cells by flow cytometry. TCR beta VDJ and CDR3 profiles were obtained from a genomic DNA template. TCRdb processed the reads anew with MiXCR; each CDR3 protein has one entry. The sample holds around 42,000 distinct CDR3 sequences; about 60% are singletons and the top ten take 59%. This CDR3 is built from 13 residues. V lost 2 bases to trimming and J lost 4 bases; unmatched junction nucleotides: 2. The V gene's germline CDR1 is DFQATT and CDR2 SNEGSKA (reference sequence).

This TCR was recovered from a human donor with aplastic anemia. What was sequenced was sorted CD4+, CD8+, or CD8+CD57+ T cells (not recorded which) from PBMCs. The chain is built from TRBV20-1 and TRBJ1-1; 9 bases line up with TRBD1. DNA for the CDR3: TGCAGTGCTAGAACAGGGGGCGTCACTGAAGCTTTCTTT. Protein product: CSARTGGVTEAFF.